This entry lists 31 T cell receptor beta chains sequenced from one sample in a study of shared T cell receptors in the human thymus. Here immunoSEQ multiplex PCR was the method, and the copy in TCRdb shows in-frame clones only, minus some. The sample lists fewer than 700,000 clones, 88% occurring once. This same sample was also part of a study on human thymus T cells.

The specimen sequenced was thymocytes. Receptors were obtained from a boy in the first two years of life with a congenital heart defect.

The chain couples TRBV14 to TRBJ2-1; D is undetermined. With 0 bases removed from V and 6 bases from J, the gap between germline ends came to 6 bases. There are 13 residues in the CDR3. Germline loops: CDR1 SGHDN, CDR2 FVKESK. CDR3 sequence: CASSQDISNEQFF. For the CDR3, the DNA is TGTGCCAGCAGCCAAGATATCAGCAATGAGCAGTTCTTC.

The chain is built from TRBV6-5 and TRBJ2-1; D is perhaps TRBD2 (7 bases). CDR1 and CDR2 (germline): MNHEY, SVGAGI. Deletions cut 6 bases from V and 7 bases from J, with 19 bases between. The CDR3 extends over 15 amino acids. CDR3 bases: TGTGCCAGCAGCCCCTGGGGGGGCTGGTATAATGAGCAGTTCTTC. It specifies CASSPWGGWYNEQFF.

The chain recombines TRBV5-1 with TRBJ2-1, with TRBD2 identical over 12 bases. Germline CDR1 and CDR2: SGHRS and YFSETQ. This CDR3 spans 23 amino acids. Trimming cost V 5 bases and J 5 bases; bases outside gene matches: 29. The CDR3 region is CASRCVVGGWGLAGPRPHNEQFF. DNA for the CDR3: TGCGCCAGCAGGTGCGTGGTGGGCGGCTGGGGACTAGCGGGCCCCCGGCCGCACAATGAGCAGTTCTTC.

The V and J genes are TRBV30 and TRBJ2-4; possibly TRBD2 for D (6 bases). CDR1 is GTSNPN and CDR2 is SVGIG in the germline V gene (reference sequence). V was trimmed by 5 bases and J by 2 bases, leaving 16 bases between them. The CDR3 sequence is 15 residues long. The CDR3 loop reads CAWGIRDSTKNIQYF. CDR3 coding DNA: TGTGCCTGGGGCATCAGGGACTCTACCAAAAACATTCAGTACTTC.

V and J are TRBV7-6 and TRBJ2-7; 7 positions match TRBD2. Germline assignment: CDR1 SGHVS and CDR2 FNYEAQ. This CDR3 has 15 residues. V was pared by 5 bases and J by 6 bases, with 13 bases of the junction left unmatched. This CDR3 reads CASSARGEGQFEQYF. The DNA for the CDR3 is TGTGCCAGCAGCGCTCGCGGGGAGGGCCAATTCGAGCAGTACTTC. The entire variable domain, with the rest obtained from reference TRBV7-6 and TRBJ2-7, is as follows: GAGVSQSPRYKVTKRGQDVALRCDPISGHVSLYWYRQALGQGPEFLTYFNYEAQQDKSGLPNDRFSAERPEGSISTLTIQRTEQRDSAMYRCASSARGEGQFEQYFGPGTRLTVT.

This chain joins TRBV15 and TRBJ2-3; tentative D call: TRBD1 (6 bases). The germline V gene has CDR1 LNHNV and CDR2 YYDKDF (reference sequence). This CDR3 comprises 19 residues. Trimming cost V 0 bases and J 2 bases, with 21 bases left between them. The CDR3, as DNA: TGTGCCACCAGCAGAGATCGGGACGACAGGTCCTCGACCACAGATACGCAGTATTTT. It translates to CATSRDRDDRSSTTDTQYF. Looking up the rest from reference TRBV15 and TRBJ2-3 gives the full variable domain: DAMVIQNPRYQVTQFGKPVTLSCSQTLNHNVMYWYQQKSSQAPKLLFHYYDKDFNNEADTPDNFQSRRPNTSFCFLDIRSPGLGDTAMYLCATSRDRDDRSSTTDTQYFGPGTRLTVL.

This chain links TRBV6-1 with TRBJ2-7, with a possible D match to TRBD2 (5 bases). CDR1 is MNHNS and CDR2 is SASEGT in the germline V gene. The V end was cut by 2 bases, the J end by 3 bases, with 8 bases between. This CDR3 region has 13 residues. The CDR3 here is CASSESGIYEQYF. DNA of the CDR3: TGTGCCAGCAGTGAATCGGGGATCTACGAGCAGTACTTC.

This chain uses TRBV19 with TRBJ2-2; 7 bases are shared with TRBD1. The trim removed 7 bases at V and 6 bases at J, leaving 11 bases unmatched. The CDR3 totals 15 residues. Germline loops: CDR1 LNHDA, CDR2 SQIVND (reference sequence). The CDR3 sequence is CASKSRQGESGELFF. In DNA form, the CDR3 reads TGTGCCAGTAAATCGCGACAGGGAGAATCCGGGGAGCTGTTTTTT.

This clone was recorded a few times. J is TRBJ1-4 and V is TRBV7-9; 9 nucleotides agree with TRBD1. Germline values: CDR1 SEHNR, CDR2 FQNEAQ (reference sequence). Trimming at V came to 5 bases and at J to 6 bases, leaving 7 bases not matched to a gene. The CDR3 contains 15 residues. The CDR3 sequence: CASSPGTGWYEKLFF. CDR3 nucleotide sequence: TGTGCCAGCAGCCCCGGGACAGGGTGGTATGAAAAACTGTTTTTT.

This clone was observed a handful of times. V and J are TRBV7-2 and TRBJ2-3; 7 nucleotides agree with TRBD1. The CDR3 totals 13 residues. From germline, CDR1 is SGHTA and CDR2 FQGNSA. With V trimmed by 4 bases and J by 5 bases, 3 bases remained unmatched. The CDR3, as DNA: TGTGCCAGCAGCTCGACAGGGCGAGATACGCAGTATTTT. This codes for CASSSTGRDTQYF.

This clone was detected once. The chain links TRBV7-2 to TRBJ1-2, with no clear D. This CDR3 is built from 14 residues. CDR1 SGHTA and CDR2 FQGNSA come from the germline V gene. V was cut by 5 bases and J by 7 bases, with 17 bases left in between. In DNA form, the CDR3 reads TGTGCCAGCAGCCCCCCCGGGGAGGTTATTGGCTACACCTTC. It translates to CASSPPGEVIGYTF.

The chain joins TRBV4-3 to TRBJ2-3; 7 bases are a match to TRBD2. From germline, CDR1 is LGHNA and CDR2 YSLEER. V lost 1 base and J lost 2; bases outside the gene matches: 12. The CDR3 sequence is 18 residues long. This CDR3 reads CASSQVRGGRRVTDTQYF. As DNA, the CDR3 is TGCGCCAGCAGCCAAGTTAGGGGAGGGAGAAGGGTCACAGATACGCAGTATTTT.

The J gene is TRBJ2-5, the V gene TRBV7-6; tentative D call: TRBD1 (6 bases). Trimming took off 1 base at V and 6 bases at J, with 18 bases between the two ends. Germline CDR1 and CDR2: SGHVS and FNYEAQ. CDR3 length: 16 amino acids. This chain's CDR3 is CASSLDPGAISKTQYF. DNA of the CDR3: TGTGCCAGCAGCTTAGATCCAGGGGCCATATCGAAGACCCAGTACTTC.

The chain links TRBV4-1 to TRBJ2-3, with TRBD1 as a possible D gene (5 bases). This CDR3 spans 16 amino acids. Trimming stripped 0 bases from V and 5 bases from J, with 15 bases between. In germline, CDR1 is MGHRA, CDR2 YSYEKL. This chain's CDR3 is CASSQDRQGTRDTQYF. CDR3 DNA: TGCGCCAGCAGCCAAGATAGGCAGGGTACGAGAGATACGCAGTATTTT.

This chain links TRBV15 with TRBJ2-1; TRBD1 agrees at 9 bases. Germline V gene data show CDR1 as LNHNV and CDR2 as YYDKDF (reference sequence). The CDR3 has 17 amino acids. Trimming at V came to 4 bases and at J to 0 bases, leaving 7 bases not matched to a gene. DNA of the CDR3: TGTGCCACCAGCAAGGGGGGGACAGGGAGCTCCTACAATGAGCAGTTCTTC. Amino acid sequence: CATSKGGTGSSYNEQFF.

This chain joins TRBV6-5 and TRBJ2-1; D perhaps matches TRBD1 (5 bases). This CDR3 is built from 12 residues. Per the germline V gene, CDR1 is MNHEY and CDR2 is SVGAGI. V was trimmed by 5 bases and J by 9 bases, leaving 11 bases between them. The CDR3: CASSTARGEQFF. The DNA of the CDR3 is TGTGCCAGCAGTACCGCTAGGGGTGAGCAGTTCTTC.

The rearrangement uses TRBV27 and TRBJ2-6; D gene uncertain. The germline V and J ends were trimmed by 10 bases and 0 bases, with 16 bases remaining between them. Germline lookup yields CDR1 MNHEY and CDR2 SMNVEV (reference sequence). The length of the CDR3 is 16 residues. The CDR3 nucleotides read TGTGCCATCGGGTCCCAAAAGAGCTCTGGGGCCAACGTCCTGACTTTC. It codes for CAIGSQKSSGANVLTF.

The rearrangement uses TRBV25-1 and TRBJ2-1; TRBD2 matches 7 bases. Germline V CDR1 and CDR2: MGHDK, SYGVNS. With 10 bases clipped from V and 8 bases from J, the junction kept 5 bases outside the gene matches. CDR3 size: 11 residues. CDR3 sequence (DNA): TGTGCCAACGCGGGAGTCGATGAGCAGTTCTTC. The encoded protein is CANAGVDEQFF.

J is TRBJ1-2 and V is TRBV30, with 9 bases fitting TRBD1. V gave up 3 bases and J gave up 7 bases; unmatched junction bases: 6. The CDR3 consists of 13 residues. Germline assignment: CDR1 GTSNPN and CDR2 SVGIG (reference sequence). Here the CDR3 reads CAWRGQGRGGYTF. The DNA of the CDR3 is TGTGCCTGGAGGGGACAGGGTCGGGGTGGCTACACCTTC.

The chain links TRBV5-1 to TRBJ2-7; 8 bases line up with TRBD1. Germline V gene sequence: CDR1 SGHRS, CDR2 YFSETQ. The CDR3 totals 15 residues. The trim removed 0 bases at V and 3 bases at J, leaving 5 bases unmatched. CDR3 DNA: TGCGCCAGCAGCTTGGGACAGGGGCTTCTCTACGAGCAGTACTTC. Its protein is CASSLGQGLLYEQYF.

The chain combines TRBV27 with TRBJ2-7; D perhaps matches TRBD2 (6 bases). Germline V gives CDR1 MNHEY, CDR2 SMNVEV (reference sequence). V was trimmed by 5 bases and J by 0 bases, leaving 23 bases between them. This CDR3 region has 18 residues. CDR3 sequence (DNA): TGTGCCAGCAGTCCAAAACTCCTGGGACTCCCCGGCTCCTACGAGCAGTACTTC. The encoded protein is CASSPKLLGLPGSYEQYF.

V and J are TRBV9 and TRBJ2-3; D may be TRBD2 (6 bases). CDR3 length: 15 residues. In germline, CDR1 is SGDLS, CDR2 YYNGEE. Trimming took 4 bases from V and 4 from J, leaving 16 bases between them. CDR3 sequence (DNA): TGTGCCAGCAGCCCACCCTCGGGAGCAGCAGATACGCAGTATTTT. Its protein product is CASSPPSGAADTQYF.

This clone was seen more than once but under ten times. The chain uses TRBV14 and TRBJ2-7; D unresolved. The CDR3 runs 16 residues. Looked up from germline, CDR1 is SGHDN and CDR2 is FVKESK. The V gene lost 1 base and the J gene lost 2 bases, with 15 bases spanning the gap. Here the CDR3 reads CASSQVRGAPTYEQYF. CDR3 DNA: TGTGCCAGCAGCCAAGTGAGAGGTGCGCCCACCTACGAGCAGTACTTC.

The chain combines TRBV6-5 with TRBJ2-1, with 8 bases identical to TRBD2. Germline V gene lookup returns CDR1 MNHEY and CDR2 SVGAGI. The CDR3 runs to 16 residues. V was pared by 2 bases and J by 0 bases, with 3 bases of the junction left unmatched. This CDR3 reads CASSYGTRSSYNEQFF. The CDR3 region has the DNA TGTGCCAGCAGTTACGGGACTAGAAGCTCCTACAATGAGCAGTTCTTC.

The chain is built from TRBV5-6 and TRBJ2-3; 7 bases are a match to TRBD2. The CDR3 is made up of 16 amino acids. Germline values: CDR1 SGHDT, CDR2 YYEEEE. J lost 2 bases, V lost 3 bases, and 9 bases had no gene match. The CDR3 region is CASSYLAERDTDTQYF. The CDR3 DNA sequence: TGTGCCAGCAGCTACCTTGCTGAGCGGGACACAGATACGCAGTATTTT.

The V gene is TRBV6-5, the J gene TRBJ2-3; D might be TRBD2 (5 bases). Trimming shortened V by 4 bases and J by 2 bases, and 10 bases separated the two germline ends. This CDR3 region has 14 residues. Germline CDR1 MNHEY, CDR2 SVGAGI. CDR3 amino acids: CASSSPGDTDTQYF. The CDR3 nucleotides are TGTGCCAGCAGTTCCCCCGGGGACACAGATACGCAGTATTTT.

The J gene is TRBJ2-1, the V gene TRBV4-2, with D possibly matching TRBD1 (5 bases). CDR3 length: 16 amino acids. Per the germline V gene, CDR1 is LGHNA and CDR2 is YNFKEQ. V lost 3 bases and J 5 bases, leaving 17 bases between the germline ends. The DNA of the CDR3 is TGTGCCAGCAGCCAGTCCCCGGTCCCGGACAACAATGAGCAGTTCTTC. Its protein product is CASSQSPVPDNNEQFF.

The rearrangement joins TRBV6-6 to TRBJ2-7; 9 nucleotides align to TRBD2. CDR1 is MNHNY, CDR2 SVGAGI, per germline (reference sequence). The CDR3 is 13 residues long. Unmatched junction bases numbered 3, after V lost 6 bases and J lost 3 bases. The CDR3 coding sequence is TGTGCCAGCAGGCGGGAGGGCATCTACGAGCAGTACTTC. This codes for CASRREGIYEQYF.

The chain couples TRBV4-2 to TRBJ2-7; 10 nucleotides match TRBD1. The CDR3 sequence is 24 residues long. From germline, CDR1 is LGHNA and CDR2 YNFKEQ. V was pared by 1 base and J by 2 bases, with 29 bases of the junction left unmatched. The CDR3 DNA is TGTGCCAGCAGCCAAGTCCTAGTCGGGGGTAGCCTACCCGCCGGGACAGGGGTACCCTACGAGCAGTACTTC. It yields the protein CASSQVLVGGSLPAGTGVPYEQYF.

This sequence joins TRBV4-3 and TRBJ2-3; 13 bases align to TRBD2. The length of the CDR3 is 20 residues. Trimming took 0 bases from V and 3 from J; bases not matched to a gene: 12. Looked up from germline, CDR1 is LGHNA and CDR2 is YSLEER. The CDR3 loop is CASSQEELAGGPDETDTQYF. In DNA form, the CDR3 reads TGCGCCAGCAGCCAAGAAGAACTAGCGGGAGGGCCGGATGAAACAGATACGCAGTATTTT.

DNA for the CDR3: TGCAGCGTTGTTCTGGGTTTGCGGGGTTGGGAGCTGTTTTTT. Residues: CSVVLGLRGWELFF. This chain joins TRBV29-1 and TRBJ2-2; TRBD2 might be the D (6 bases). The CDR3 is made up of 14 amino acids. Germline V CDR1 and CDR2: SQVTM, ANQGSEA. V lost 4 bases and J lost 9, with 18 bases in between.